This paragraph covers one TCR beta chain sequence. This specimen belongs to a study of blood T cell repertoires in COVID-19. Turning to the study itself: PBMCs, B-cell-depleted T cells, or T cells were the source of the cDNA or gDNA that made up the material.

The table came from immunoSEQ multiplex PCR; TCRdb's copy has only in-frame clones and leaves some out. This sample has about 200,000 clones, with 86% found just once. V shed 6 bases, J shed 2 bases, and the junction held 6 bases outside the gene matches. Germline V gene lookup returns CDR1 SGHAT and CDR2 FQDESV (reference sequence). The CDR3 is made up of 16 amino acids. The sequencing input was peripheral blood. V usage is TRBV11-1 and J usage is TRBJ2-5, with 13 bases aligning to TRBD2. This clonotype was sampled from a woman aged 70-85 years with acute or convalescent COVID-19. CDR3 sequence: CASSFGTSGVQETQYF. DNA of the CDR3: TGTGCCAGCAGTTTCGGGACTAGCGGGGTGCAAGAGACCCAGTACTTC.